The 26 T cell receptor beta chains below all came from one sample that was sequenced in a study of CD8 T cells in ankylosing spondylitis. Whole-study results and caveats: Seemingly distinctive of ankylosing spondylitis blood was a TCR beta motif formed by eight highly homologous variants.

TCRdb itself ran the 5' RACE reads through MiXCR, one entry per CDR3 protein. The sample shows about 330,000 distinct CDR3 sequences, roughly 8% of them seen only once. Antigen specificity for these receptors is unknown. The sample was blood, either unsorted or a sorted T cell fraction (not recorded which). The receptors here all came from a male donor with ankylosing spondylitis.

This clonotype has just a few counts. The chain uses TRBV7-2 and TRBJ2-7; 9 bases fit TRBD2. The V segment lost 4 bases and the J segment 5 bases; nucleotides outside the gene matches: 6. CDR1 and CDR2 (germline): SGHTA, FQGNSA. The CDR3 length is 14 residues. The CDR3 sequence is CASSYFSGSNEQYF. CDR3 bases: TGTGCCAGCAGCTATTTTAGCGGGAGTAACGAGCAGTACTTC.

This clonotype was observed a handful of times. The V and J genes are TRBV19 and TRBJ1-2; perhaps TRBD1 as D (6 bases). The CDR3 is made up of 12 amino acids. V was cut by 6 bases and J by 7 bases, with 12 bases left in between. In germline, CDR1 is LNHDA, CDR2 SQIVND (reference sequence). The CDR3 here is CASSVTGSGYTF. As DNA, the CDR3 is TGTGCCAGTAGCGTTACAGGGTCTGGCTACACCTTC.

The table lists this clonotype with a few counts. The rearrangement joins TRBV12-3 or TRBV12-4 to TRBJ2-7, with 10 nucleotides matching TRBD1. Losses at the gene ends were 5 bases for V and 2 bases for J; bases not matched to a gene: 6. The CDR3 totals 15 residues. The CDR3 reads CASSPRGQGTYEQYF. DNA of the CDR3: TGTGCCAGCAGTCCTCGGGGACAGGGGACCTACGAGCAGTACTTC.

The gene calls are TRBV5-6 and TRBJ2-2, with TRBD2 matching over 8 bases. V dropped 2 bases and J dropped 1; count of bases not matched to a gene: 4. Germline CDR1 reads SGHDT; CDR2 reads YYEEEE. The CDR3 runs to 16 residues. The CDR3 protein is CASSLLAGRNTGELFF. The CDR3 DNA reads as TGTGCCAGCAGCTTATTAGCGGGACGGAACACCGGGGAGCTGTTTTTT.

This clonotype was seen at least ten times. The chain combines TRBV29-1 with TRBJ1-1; D perhaps matches TRBD1 (5 bases). The CDR3 extends over 13 amino acids. V dropped 7 bases and J dropped 0 bases, with 12 bases sitting between them. Germline V gene lookup returns CDR1 SQVTM and CDR2 ANQGSEA. In DNA, the CDR3 is TGCAGCGCCACCGGGACTTTGAACACTGAAGCTTTCTTT. Residues: CSATGTLNTEAFF. Full variable domain (missing parts from reference TRBV29-1 and TRBJ1-1): SAVISQKPSRDICQRGTSLTIQCQVDSQVTMMFWYRQQPGQSLTLIATANQGSEATYESGFVIDKFPISRPNLTFSTLTVSNMSPEDSSIYLCSATGTLNTEAFFGQGTRLTVV.

This clonotype was seen at least ten times. The chain carries TRBV5-1 and TRBJ2-1, with TRBD2 matching 9 bases. CDR1 and CDR2 from the germline V gene are SGHRS and YFSETQ. CDR3 length: 15 amino acids. After removal of 4 bases from V and 2 bases from J, the junction contained 4 bases not matched to a gene. The CDR3 reads CASSTGTSTYNEQFF. The CDR3 DNA follows: TGCGCCAGCAGCACCGGGACTAGCACCTACAATGAGCAGTTCTTC.

This clonotype was seen more than once but under ten times. The CDR3 reads CSARQGRWAEAFF. The DNA of the CDR3 is TGCAGTGCTCGACAGGGAAGGTGGGCTGAAGCTTTCTTT. The chain couples TRBV20-1 to TRBJ1-1; 7 nucleotides agree with TRBD1. Germline loops: CDR1 DFQATT, CDR2 SNEGSKA (reference sequence). The V segment lost 5 bases and the J segment 6 bases; nucleotides outside the gene matches: 9. The CDR3 spans 13 residues.

A few counts support this clonotype. The genes are TRBV20-1 and TRBJ2-6, with 7 bases fitting TRBD1. CDR1 and CDR2 from the germline V gene are DFQATT and SNEGSKA (reference sequence). Trimming took 5 bases from V and 2 from J; bases not matched to a gene: 3. The CDR3 sequence is 14 residues long. The CDR3 region is CSAVGGTGANVLTF. CDR3 coding DNA: TGCAGTGCTGTAGGGGGCACTGGGGCCAACGTCCTGACTTTC.

This clonotype has ten or more counts. V gene TRBV29-1 combines with J gene TRBJ1-1; D may be TRBD1 (6 bases). V was clipped by 7 bases and J by 3 bases, with 15 bases between them. Germline CDR1 SQVTM, CDR2 ANQGSEA. CDR3 length: 13 amino acids. CDR3 residues: CSGAGVTYTEAFF. Here the CDR3 DNA reads TGCAGCGGGGCAGGGGTTACGTACACTGAAGCTTTCTTT.

This clonotype was recorded once. This sequence joins TRBV28 and TRBJ2-7; weak D call: TRBD2 (5 bases). Germline V gene lookup returns CDR1 MDHEN and CDR2 SYDVKM. The V gene lost 9 bases and the J gene lost 0 bases, with 21 bases spanning the gap. The CDR3 covers 16 residues. The CDR3 DNA reads TGTGCCAGAAGGAGGAGTGTTGTCGAGACCTCCTACGAGCAGTACTTC. This sequence encodes CARRRSVVETSYEQYF.

The genes are TRBV15 and TRBJ2-1; 12 bases match TRBD2. CDR3 size: 16 residues. CDR1 is LNHNV and CDR2 is YYDKDF in the germline V gene (reference sequence). Trimming took 3 bases from V and 8 from J; bases not matched to a gene: 8. The DNA of the CDR3 is TGTGCCACCAGCAGCCGGACTAGCGGGGATAGGGATGAGCAGTTCTTC. The encoded protein is CATSSRTSGDRDEQFF. The complete variable domain, with remaining parts taken from reference TRBV15 and TRBJ2-1, reads DAMVIQNPRYQVTQFGKPVTLSCSQTLNHNVMYWYQQKSSQAPKLLFHYYDKDFNNEADTPDNFQSRRPNTSFCFLDIRSPGLGDTAMYLCATSSRTSGDRDEQFFGPGTRLTVL.

The V gene is TRBV7-9, the J gene TRBJ2-7; weak D call: TRBD2 (7 bases). The V end was cut by 5 bases, the J end by 7 bases, with 18 bases between. This CDR3 region has 14 residues. The germline CDR1 and CDR2 sequences are SEHNR and FQNEAQ (reference sequence). The CDR3 loop reads CASSPLGGRREQYF. The DNA for the CDR3 is TGTGCCAGCAGCCCCCTCGGGGGGCGGCGTGAGCAGTACTTC.

This rearrangement joins TRBV2 to TRBJ2-2; a weak D match, TRBD2 (5 bases). The germline gives CDR1 SNHLY, CDR2 FYNNEI. The CDR3 sequence is 12 residues long. Trimming stripped 10 bases from V and 4 bases from J, with 10 bases between. The DNA of the CDR3 is TGTGCCAAGCGGTCTACCACCGGGGAGCTGTTTTTT. The encoded protein is CAKRSTTGELFF. Full variable domain (remainder filled in from reference TRBV2 and TRBJ2-2): EPEVTQTPSHQVTQMGQEVILRCVPISNHLYFYWYRQILGQKVEFLVSFYNNEISEKSEIFDDQFSVERPDGSNFTLKIRSTKLEDSAMYFCAKRSTTGELFFGEGSRLTVL.

Points on this clonotype: The junction departs from germline at one end; a sequencing error may be responsible. The chain is built from TRBV7-9 and TRBJ1-1; D call uncertain. CDR3 length equals 13 residues. Germline assignment: CDR1 SEHNR and CDR2 FQNEAQ (reference sequence). CDR3 protein: CASGLTFERAAFF. As DNA, the CDR3 is TGTGCCAGCGGCTTGACTTTTGAGAGGGCAGCTTTCTTT.

The gene calls are TRBV4-3 and TRBJ2-1; 12 bases fit TRBD2. The germline gives CDR1 LGHNA, CDR2 YSLEER. CDR3 size: 19 residues. Trimming cost V 4 bases and J 1 base; bases outside gene matches: 11. The CDR3 nucleotides are TGCGCCAGCAGCCGGAAAGCCGCGACTAGCGGGAGATCCTACAATGAGCAGTTCTTC. Translated, it gives CASSRKAATSGRSYNEQFF.

This clonotype was seen many times. This chain connects TRBV7-3 to TRBJ2-3; D call uncertain. This CDR3 is built from 16 residues. V was cut by 4 bases and J by 2 bases, with 16 bases left in between. Germline values: CDR1 SGHTA, CDR2 FQGTGA. CDR3 sequence: CASSSRPSLHTDTQYF. The CDR3 DNA follows: TGTGCCAGCAGCTCCAGACCGTCCTTACACACAGATACGCAGTATTTT.

This clonotype has just a few counts. The chain has TRBV7-2 and TRBJ2-2; possibly TRBD1 or TRBD2 for D (6 bases each). V shed 8 bases and J shed 1 base, with 14 bases lying between them. Germline V gene lookup returns CDR1 SGHTA and CDR2 FQGNSA. The length of the CDR3 is 15 residues. Here the CDR3 reads CASRLGGRNTGELFF. CDR3 DNA sequence: TGTGCCAGCCGGCTGGGGGGCCGGAACACCGGGGAGCTGTTTTTT.

This clonotype has a count of ten or more. The J gene is TRBJ2-1, the V gene TRBV5-1; a weak D match, TRBD1 (5 bases). The CDR3 totals 15 residues. V was cut by 4 bases and J by 1 base, with 12 bases left in between. Germline V CDR1 and CDR2: SGHRS, YFSETQ. CDR3 sequence: CASSTGQGSYNEQFF. The CDR3 region has the DNA TGCGCCAGCAGCACCGGGCAGGGTTCCTACAATGAGCAGTTCTTC.

Ten or more counts support this clonotype. V usage is TRBV11-3 and J usage is TRBJ2-4; TRBD1 aligns across 7 bases. Germline CDR1 is SGHNT and CDR2 is YENEEA. The CDR3 runs to 16 residues. J gave up 3 bases and V 5 bases, and 10 bases lay outside the gene matches. CDR3 amino acids: CASSMYRGEGKNIQYF. CDR3 DNA: TGTGCCAGCAGCATGTACAGGGGAGAGGGCAAAAACATTCAGTACTTC.

This clonotype came up many times. V gene TRBV29-1 combines with J gene TRBJ2-1, with 7 bases identical to TRBD1. The junction had 5 bases not matched to a gene; V was cut back by 3 bases and J by 0 bases. In germline, CDR1 is SQVTM, CDR2 ANQGSEA. This CDR3 has 15 residues. The CDR3 reads CSVDPTGSSYNEQFF. Written as DNA, the CDR3 is TGCAGCGTTGACCCGACAGGGAGCTCCTACAATGAGCAGTTCTTC.

The rearrangement uses TRBV7-9 and TRBJ2-2; either TRBD1 or TRBD2 may supply D (5 bases each). The CDR3 runs 14 residues. CDR1 and CDR2 (germline): SEHNR, FQNEAQ (reference sequence). V was cut by 5 bases and J by 3 bases, with 10 bases left in between. DNA for the CDR3: TGTGCCAGCAGCCGGGACCGATACACCGGGGAGCTGTTTTTT. Its protein product is CASSRDRYTGELFF.

The table lists this clonotype with a few counts. V gene TRBV20-1 combines with J gene TRBJ2-2, with D unclear. The CDR3 has 15 residues. Germline CDR1 is DFQATT and CDR2 is SNEGSKA (reference sequence). V was cut by 2 bases and J by 0 bases, with 10 bases left in between. The CDR3 DNA reads TGCAGTGCTAGACCCTCCCCGACGAACACCGGGGAGCTGTTTTTT. Its protein product is CSARPSPTNTGELFF.

This clonotype was detected ten times or more. The chain is built from TRBV3-1 and TRBJ2-1, with 11 positions matching TRBD2. The CDR3 covers 15 residues. The ends lost 4 bases at V and 6 bases at J; junction bases unmatched: 5. Germline V gives CDR1 LGHDT, CDR2 YNNKEL (reference sequence). CDR3 loop: CASSRTSGSLNEQFF. For the CDR3, the DNA is TGTGCCAGCAGCCGAACTAGCGGGAGCCTCAATGAGCAGTTCTTC.

The sample holds a few counts of this clonotype. This chain connects TRBV5-1 to TRBJ2-2; D is perhaps TRBD1 (6 bases). This CDR3 is 16 amino acids long. V was shortened by 4 bases and J by 0 bases, with 13 bases between the two germline ends. CDR1 and CDR2 from the germline V gene are SGHRS and YFSETQ. DNA of the CDR3: TGCGCCAGCAGCCCCGACAGGCCAACGAACACCGGGGAGCTGTTTTTT. Translation: CASSPDRPTNTGELFF.

This clonotype has only a few counts. This rearrangement joins TRBV28 to TRBJ2-5, with 8 bases that match TRBD1. CDR1 and CDR2 (germline): MDHEN, SYDVKM. The CDR3 extends over 14 amino acids. J was trimmed by 3 bases and V by 6 bases; bases with no gene match: 6. CDR3 loop: CASRSDRGEETQYF. CDR3 sequence (DNA): TGTGCCAGCAGGAGCGACAGGGGCGAAGAGACCCAGTACTTC.

This clonotype was counted between two and nine times. The V and J genes are TRBV4-2 and TRBJ1-2; D may be TRBD1 (5 bases). The germline gives CDR1 LGHNA, CDR2 YNFKEQ. The CDR3 spans 15 residues. With 1 base removed from V and 4 bases from J, the gap between germline ends came to 13 bases. DNA for the CDR3: TGTGCCAGCAGCCAAGCGGGGCTCTCCCGCTATGGCTACACCTTC. It specifies CASSQAGLSRYGYTF.